This entry lists 25 T cell receptor beta chains sequenced from one sample in a study of blood T cells in healthy people across ages. It was with a sample-barcoded 5' primer and a J-beta primer mix that a second PCR of roughly 7 to 12 cycles was run. TCRdb called the 5' RACE reads again in MiXCR, with one record for every CDR3 protein. The table lists roughly 730,000 distinct CDR3 sequences, approximately 53% of them singletons. Sequencing was done on a sample of blood. The receptor set was obtained from a man aged 40-50 years in good health.

This chain joins TRBV29-1 and TRBJ2-1, with TRBD2 matching 11 bases. Germline CDR1 is SQVTM and CDR2 is ANQGSEA. Trimming cost V 6 bases and J 4 bases; bases outside gene matches: 11. The CDR3 has 16 residues. As DNA, the CDR3 is TGCAGCGTCGTGGGATTGACTAGCGGGACGTACAATGAGCAGTTCTTC. Protein product: CSVVGLTSGTYNEQFF.

Comments on this clonotype: A read error may be the cause here, since a much bigger clone is one base away. The rearrangement links TRBV12-3 or TRBV12-4 to TRBJ1-2; 9 nucleotides agree with TRBD1. Trimming at V came to 5 bases and at J to 8 bases, leaving 12 bases not matched to a gene. CDR3 length: 15 amino acids. Here the CDR3 reads CASSVTGTGRSGYTF. The CDR3 DNA is TGTGCCAGCAGTGTGACCGGGACAGGGAGGAGCGGCTACACCTTC.

The chain carries TRBV15 and TRBJ2-7; unclear D gene. Germline loops: CDR1 LNHNV, CDR2 YYDKDF (reference sequence). The CDR3 is 13 amino acids. Trimming removed 5 bases from V and 1 base from J, with 9 bases in between. This CDR3 reads CATSATASYEQYF. In DNA form, the CDR3 reads TGTGCCACCAGCGCCACAGCTTCCTACGAGCAGTACTTC. Together with reference TRBV15 and TRBJ2-7, the CDR3 gives the full variable domain: DAMVIQNPRYQVTQFGKPVTLSCSQTLNHNVMYWYQQKSSQAPKLLFHYYDKDFNNEADTPDNFQSRRPNTSFCFLDIRSPGLGDTAMYLCATSATASYEQYFGPGTRLTVT.

V gene TRBV20-1 combines with J gene TRBJ2-4; a possible D gene is TRBD2 (6 bases). The J call could be wrong; TRBJ2-7 is a better fit for the DNA end. The CDR3 is made up of 15 amino acids. CDR1 is DFQATT and CDR2 is SNEGSKA in the germline V gene (reference sequence). The CDR3 region is CSARPLASGSYEQYF. As DNA, the CDR3 is TGCAGTGCTAGGCCCCTCGCCAGCGGGTCCTACGAGCAGTACTTC.

Written as DNA, the CDR3 is TGTGCCAGCAGTAGGACAGCCGTAACTAGCGGGATCTCCTACGAGCAGTACTTC. This sequence encodes CASSRTAVTSGISYEQYF. The chain carries TRBV6-1 and TRBJ2-7; 10 bases are shared with TRBD2. The CDR3 sequence is 18 residues long. CDR1 MNHNS and CDR2 SASEGT come from the germline V gene. Trimming cost V 5 bases and J 0 bases; bases outside gene matches: 13.

The chain carries TRBV6-5 and TRBJ1-2, with D perhaps matching TRBD1 (5 bases). Germline CDR1 and CDR2: MNHEY and SVGAGI. V was shortened by 2 bases and J by 8 bases, with 12 bases between the two germline ends. This CDR3 is built from 13 residues. The DNA for the CDR3 is TGTGCCAGCAGTTACCGGGACGCTCGGGGCTACACCTTC. It encodes CASSYRDARGYTF.

This rearrangement joins TRBV18 to TRBJ1-5; D remains unclear. The germline V gene has CDR1 KGHSH and CDR2 LQKENI. CDR3 length: 16 amino acids. The ends were cut back, 3 bases at V and 0 bases at J, with 12 bases in the middle. CDR3 coding DNA: TGTGCCAGCTCACCTCGTCTCCTAAATAGCAATCAGCCCCAGCATTTT. It translates to CASSPRLLNSNQPQHF.

The rearrangement joins TRBV12-3 or TRBV12-4 to TRBJ2-2; TRBD1 agrees at 8 bases. V trimming: 3 bases; J trimming: 1 base; junction bases outside the gene matches: 4. This CDR3 is 16 amino acids long. The chain's CDR3 is CASSFGDRRNTGELFF. The CDR3 bases are TGTGCCAGCAGTTTCGGGGACAGGAGGAACACCGGGGAGCTGTTTTTT.

The rearrangement uses TRBV7-3 and TRBJ2-7; D not resolved. V was trimmed by 4 bases and J by 7 bases, leaving 23 bases between them. CDR3 size: 16 residues. CDR1 and CDR2 from the germline V gene are SGHTA and FQGTGA. CDR3 sequence: CASSYRPTNSYNEQYF. The CDR3 nucleotides are TGTGCCAGCAGCTATCGGCCTACCAACTCCTACAATGAGCAGTACTTC.

On this clonotype: Possible read error: a much larger clone is one base away. The chain recombines TRBV20-1 with TRBJ2-3, with 10 nucleotides matching TRBD1. With V trimmed by 3 bases and J by 1 base, 13 bases remained unmatched. CDR3 length: 18 residues. Germline V lookup: CDR1 DFQATT, CDR2 SNEGSKA (reference sequence). CDR3 amino acids: CSARTLSVTGGGTDTQYF. The CDR3 DNA sequence: TGCAGTGCTAGGACCCTATCCGTGACAGGGGGCGGCACAGATACGCAGTATTTT.

There are a few counts of this clonotype. V usage is TRBV28 and J usage is TRBJ2-6, with D uncertain. The CDR3 length is 15 residues. The V end lost 6 bases, the J end lost 0 bases, and 9 bases lay between the germline ends. CDR1 and CDR2 (germline): MDHEN, SYDVKM. The CDR3 sequence: CASSWGISGANVLTF. The CDR3 DNA follows: TGTGCCAGCAGCTGGGGAATCTCTGGGGCCAACGTCCTGACTTTC.

The V and J genes are TRBV27 and TRBJ1-2; the D is unclear. V lost 5 bases, J lost 7 bases, and 14 bases lay in between. The CDR3 loop spans 13 amino acids. Germline CDR1 reads MNHEY; CDR2 reads SMNVEV (reference sequence). CDR3 residues: CASSRRLELGYTF. CDR3 bases: TGTGCCAGCAGTCGGCGACTAGAACTTGGCTACACCTTC.

This clonotype occurred a few times. This rearrangement joins TRBV21-1 to TRBJ2-5. TRBV21-1 is reported as a pseudogene. This CDR3 is 14 amino acids long. This CDR3 reads CASSKGHFQETQYF. As DNA, the CDR3 is TGTGCCAGCAGCAAAGGGCATTTCCAAGAGACCCAGTACTTC.

This clonotype was seen many times. The rearrangement uses TRBV7-2 and TRBJ2-1; TRBD2 agrees at 10 bases. The ends lost 2 bases at V and 2 bases at J; junction bases unmatched: 0. CDR3 size: 15 residues. The germline CDR1 and CDR2 sequences are SGHTA and FQGNSA. The CDR3 region is CASSLLAGAYNEQFF. CDR3 coding DNA: TGTGCCAGCAGCTTACTAGCGGGAGCCTACAATGAGCAGTTCTTC. The whole variable domain, remainder taken from reference TRBV7-2 and TRBJ2-1, is GAGVSQSPSNKVTEKGKDVELRCDPISGHTALYWYRQSLGQGLEFLIYFQGNSAPDKSGLPSDRFSAERTGGSVSTLTIQRTQQEDSAVYLCASSLLAGAYNEQFFGPGTRLTVL.

The chain has TRBV28 and TRBJ2-4; D remains unclear. The J call may be wrong; the DNA end is better matched by TRBJ2-7. This CDR3 spans 13 amino acids. Germline V gives CDR1 MDHEN, CDR2 SYDVKM. The DNA for the CDR3 is TGTGCCACTCAACCCCCAGCAGTCTACGAGCAGTACTTC. It specifies CATQPPAVYEQYF.

This chain connects TRBV13 to TRBJ2-7, with 9 bases matching TRBD2. The CDR3 sequence is 14 residues long. Germline loops: CDR1 PRHDT, CDR2 FYEKMQ (reference sequence). The J segment lost 1 base and the V segment lost 3 bases, leaving 1 base of the junction unmatched. The CDR3 region is CASSFSGRSYEQYF. The CDR3 DNA reads TGTGCCAGCAGCTTCAGCGGGAGGTCCTACGAGCAGTACTTC.

The chain links TRBV6-1 to TRBJ2-1; tentative D call: TRBD2 (6 bases). CDR3 size: 15 residues. Trimming pared 3 bases from V and 8 bases from J, leaving 17 bases between. CDR1 is MNHNS, CDR2 SASEGT, per germline. The CDR3 nucleotides read TGTGCCAGCAGTGAGTTCAGCTGGGGGGTCGATGAGCAGTTCTTC. Amino acid sequence: CASSEFSWGVDEQFF.

The chain joins TRBV6-6 to TRBJ1-1, with D unresolved. The CDR3 contains 14 residues. Trimming cost V 5 bases and J 10 bases, with 20 bases left between them. Germline lookup yields CDR1 MNHNY and CDR2 SVGAGI (reference sequence). The CDR3 is CASSTIAGREAAFF. CDR3 in DNA: TGTGCCAGCAGTACGATTGCCGGCAGAGAGGCAGCTTTCTTT.

This clonotype appeared a single time. The J gene is TRBJ1-2, the V gene TRBV28; 7 nucleotides align to TRBD1. The V gene end was trimmed by 6 bases and the J gene end by 2 bases; junction bases not matched to a gene: 6. Germline CDR1 is MDHEN and CDR2 is SYDVKM. The CDR3 has 14 residues. The CDR3, as DNA: TGTGCCAGCAGCATAGGACAGGCGAACTATGGCTACACCTTC. Translated: CASSIGQANYGYTF.

The chain couples TRBV3-1 to TRBJ2-5; tentative D call: TRBD1 (5 bases). The J call could be wrong; TRBJ2-7 is a better fit for the DNA end. Germline values: CDR1 LGHDT, CDR2 YNNKEL (reference sequence). The CDR3 length is 12 residues. DNA of the CDR3: TGTGCCAGCAGCTCCTCACAGGCCGAGCAGTACTTC. It translates to CASSSSQAEQYF.

This sequence joins TRBV9 and TRBJ2-1, with a tentative D call TRBD2 (6 bases). The J call may be faulty, since TRBJ2-7 better matches the DNA end. This CDR3 comprises 16 residues. Looked up from germline, CDR1 is SGDLS and CDR2 is YYNGEE. CDR3 loop: CASSPSGVSSYNEQYF. The CDR3 DNA sequence: TGTGCCAGCAGCCCATCGGGGGTGAGCTCCTACAATGAGCAGTACTTC.

The rearrangement links TRBV5-4 to TRBJ2-3, with a tentative D call TRBD2 (7 bases). Germline V gene lookup returns CDR1 SGHNT and CDR2 YYREEE (reference sequence). V shed 5 bases and J shed 2 bases, with 18 bases lying between them. CDR3 size: 16 residues. This CDR3 reads CASRRGGQGFTDTQYF. CDR3 nucleotides: TGTGCCAGCAGGAGGGGGGGCCAGGGCTTCACAGATACGCAGTATTTT.

This chain connects TRBV19 to TRBJ2-7; D gene ambiguous. The CDR3 contains 14 residues. Germline V lookup: CDR1 LNHDA, CDR2 SQIVND (reference sequence). Trimming pared 4 bases from V and 1 base from J, leaving 11 bases between. The CDR3 region has the DNA TGTGCCAGTAGTAAGCCAGAAAGTTCCTACGAGCAGTACTTC. Translation gives CASSKPESSYEQYF. Based on the CDR3 plus reference TRBV19 and TRBJ2-7, the full variable domain is DGGITQSPKYLFRKEGQNVTLSCEQNLNHDAMYWYRQDPGQGLRLIYYSQIVNDFQKGDIAEGYSVSREKKESFPLTVTSAQKNPTAFYLCASSKPESSYEQYFGPGTRLTVT.

This clonotype was recorded a few times. The rearrangement links TRBV13 to TRBJ2-2; D might be TRBD1 (5 bases). Trimming pared 3 bases from V and 4 bases from J, leaving 12 bases between. Per germline, CDR1 PRHDT and CDR2 FYEKMQ (reference sequence). The CDR3 consists of 15 residues. The CDR3 spells CASSFQQGITGELFF. The CDR3 DNA reads as TGTGCCAGCAGCTTCCAGCAGGGAATCACCGGGGAGCTGTTTTTT.

The chain joins TRBV6-5 to TRBJ2-7, with D tentatively TRBD1 (5 bases). Germline assignment: CDR1 MNHEY and CDR2 SVGAGI. This CDR3 has 13 residues. The V and J ends lost 7 bases and 7 bases respectively, with 17 bases between them. The CDR3 spells CASNRGAAREQYF. CDR3 nucleotide sequence: TGTGCCAGCAACCGTGGGGCCGCGAGGGAGCAGTACTTC.